These 18 T cell receptor beta chains share one sample of origin, sequenced in a study of T-cell reconstitution after alpha-beta-depleted transplantation in children. Unique molecular identifiers were used to barcode this TCRbeta library. TCRdb analysed the PCR reads with MiXCR anew, one entry per CDR3 protein. The table records hundreds of thousands of distinct CDR3 sequences, around 13% of them present only once. The source was PBMCs, collected before TCRalphabeta/CD19-depleted stem cell transplant. Every receptor here comes from a girl aged 2-10 years with congenital amegakaryocytic thrombocytopenia, due to receive a stem cell transplant.

In this sample, this clonotype turned up many times. The CDR3 DNA reads TGCAGTGCTAGACCGCAACTAGCGGGGTTATACGAGCAGTACTTC. Amino acids: CSARPQLAGLYEQYF. The chain employs TRBV20-1 and TRBJ2-7, with 10 bases that match TRBD2. Germline CDR1 is DFQATT and CDR2 is SNEGSKA (reference sequence). With V trimmed by 2 bases and J by 4 bases, 8 bases remained unmatched. The CDR3 has 15 amino acids.

This clonotype was counted a few times. The chain couples TRBV4-2 to TRBJ2-1; D is tentatively TRBD1 or TRBD2 (5 bases each). V lost 2 bases and J lost 6, with 14 bases in between. This CDR3 spans 15 amino acids. The germline V gene encodes CDR1 LGHNA and CDR2 YNFKEQ. The CDR3 DNA reads as TGTGCCAGCAGCCAATTTGGGTTTGGGGGCAATGAGCAGTTCTTC. It encodes CASSQFGFGGNEQFF.

The rearrangement joins TRBV3-1 to TRBJ2-5; D is uncertain. CDR1 LGHDT and CDR2 YNNKEL come from the germline V gene (reference sequence). V was clipped by 4 bases and J by 4 bases, with 25 bases between them. This CDR3 contains 18 residues. CDR3 sequence (DNA): TGTGCCAGCAGCCCTCCACCGGGTTTGGGGTTTGTATCAGAGACCCAGTACTTC. Protein sequence: CASSPPPGLGFVSETQYF.

This clonotype was observed a handful of times. The rearrangement uses TRBV10-3 and TRBJ1-1; unclear D gene. The V end lost 4 bases, the J end lost 2 bases, and 11 bases lay between the germline ends. There are 14 residues in the CDR3. CDR1 is ENHRY and CDR2 is SYGVKD in the germline V gene. The CDR3 loop reads CAISGGGFNTEAFF. The CDR3 DNA reads as TGTGCCATCAGTGGGGGAGGGTTCAACACTGAAGCTTTCTTT.

V gene TRBV28 combines with J gene TRBJ1-1, with D possibly matching TRBD1 (5 bases). The CDR3 is made up of 15 amino acids. Trimming left V 6 bases short and J 1 base short, with 15 bases between. Germline V gene sequence: CDR1 MDHEN, CDR2 SYDVKM. CDR3 in amino acids: CASRSPRVGNTEAFF. The CDR3, as DNA: TGTGCCAGCAGGAGCCCCAGGGTGGGGAACACTGAAGCTTTCTTT.

Many counts were recorded for this clonotype. This CDR3 is CSARDFPEGYEQYF. The CDR3 bases are TGCAGTGCTAGAGACTTTCCTGAGGGGTACGAGCAGTACTTC. The V gene is TRBV20-1, the J gene TRBJ2-7; D may match TRBD1 or TRBD2 (5 bases each). Trimming pared 0 bases from V and 4 bases from J, leaving 13 bases between. The CDR3 runs 14 residues. Germline V gives CDR1 DFQATT, CDR2 SNEGSKA (reference sequence).

The chain uses TRBV30 and TRBJ2-2; D perhaps matches TRBD2 (6 bases). There are 15 residues in the CDR3. V lost 4 bases and J 5 bases, leaving 17 bases between the germline ends. Germline-derived CDR1 and CDR2 are GTSNPN and SVGIG (reference sequence). CDR3 nucleotides: TGTGCCTGGATCCCGGTCCTTGGAGGGACCGGGGAGCTGTTTTTT. This codes for CAWIPVLGGTGELFF.

This clonotype was detected many times. The genes are TRBV4-1 and TRBJ2-3; 14 positions agree with TRBD2. Losses at the gene ends were 4 bases for V and 4 bases for J; bases not matched to a gene: 7. The CDR3 is made up of 17 amino acids. The germline V gene has CDR1 MGHRA and CDR2 YSYEKL. CDR3 amino acids: CASSPWTSGRSADTQYF. CDR3 coding DNA: TGCGCCAGCAGCCCATGGACTAGCGGGAGGTCCGCAGATACGCAGTATTTT.

This clonotype occurred many times. The chain recombines TRBV7-2 with TRBJ2-1; weak D call: TRBD2 (6 bases). Looked up from germline, CDR1 is SGHTA and CDR2 is FQGNSA. The V gene lost 5 bases and the J gene lost 8 bases, with 16 bases spanning the gap. The CDR3 has 14 residues. The DNA for the CDR3 is TGTGCCAGCAGCATTCTGGGGGGTTCGGATGAGCAGTTCTTC. Amino acid sequence: CASSILGGSDEQFF.

This clonotype came up a few times. This chain links TRBV7-8 with TRBJ2-1, with 9 bases matching TRBD2. Germline trimming cut 3 bases from V and 8 bases from J; bases unmatched to any gene: 2. The CDR3 extends over 13 amino acids. Germline V CDR1 and CDR2: SGHVS, FQNEAQ. CDR3 DNA sequence: TGTGCCAGCAGCTTCGAGCGGGAGGATGAGCAGTTCTTC. Amino acid sequence: CASSFEREDEQFF.

This clonotype occurred a few times. This chain connects TRBV6-1 to TRBJ2-7, with a possible D match to TRBD2 (6 bases). Between the trimmed V and J ends, which lost 6 bases and 3 bases, there was a span of 18 bases. The CDR3 runs to 15 residues. Germline loops: CDR1 MNHNS, CDR2 SASEGT. The CDR3 spells CASRETGTGYYEQYF. CDR3 in DNA: TGTGCCAGCAGAGAGACCGGGACTGGCTACTACGAGCAGTACTTC.

Ten or more counts support this clonotype. The chain is built from TRBV7-6 and TRBJ1-1; tentatively, D is TRBD1 (6 bases). CDR3 size: 15 residues. V shed 0 bases and J shed 2 bases, with 10 bases lying between them. Looked up from germline, CDR1 is SGHVS and CDR2 is FNYEAQ. In nucleotides, the CDR3 is TGTGCCAGCAGCTTAGCGCTGGGACAAAACACTGAAGCTTTCTTT. Translation: CASSLALGQNTEAFF.

V and J are TRBV20-1 and TRBJ2-5; tentatively, D is TRBD2 (6 bases). The germline V and J ends were trimmed by 7 bases and 8 bases, with 23 bases remaining between them. The CDR3 covers 14 residues. CDR1 is DFQATT and CDR2 is SNEGSKA in the germline V gene (reference sequence). CDR3 amino acids: CSVPDDPAGGTQYF. In nucleotides, the CDR3 is TGCAGTGTCCCAGACGACCCGGCCGGGGGAACCCAGTACTTC.

This clonotype was seen ten or more times. CDR3 sequence: CASRAQDRDNEQFF. For the CDR3, the DNA is TGCGCCAGCAGGGCCCAGGACAGGGACAATGAGCAGTTCTTC. The rearrangement joins TRBV5-1 to TRBJ2-1; 8 nucleotides agree with TRBD1. The junction had 6 bases not matched to a gene; V was cut back by 5 bases and J by 5 bases. Germline CDR1 and CDR2: SGHRS and YFSETQ. CDR3 size: 14 residues.

The CDR3 reads CASSPGTTQEQYF. CDR3 DNA: TGTGCCAGCAGCCCGGGGACTACACAAGAGCAGTACTTC. This chain connects TRBV7-9 to TRBJ2-7; the match to TRBD2 covers 7 bases. Germline V lookup: CDR1 SEHNR, CDR2 FQNEAQ (reference sequence). CDR3 length equals 13 residues. With 5 bases clipped from V and 7 bases from J, the junction kept 8 bases outside the gene matches.

This clonotype has a count of ten or more. The V gene is TRBV10-3, the J gene TRBJ1-2; 7 positions agree with TRBD1. Germline CDR1 and CDR2: ENHRY and SYGVKD. Unmatched junction bases numbered 11, after V lost 3 bases and J lost 4 bases. The CDR3 spans 16 residues. CDR3 sequence (DNA): TGTGCCATCAGTGATATTGTCGGACAGGAGGTCTATGGCTACACCTTC. This codes for CAISDIVGQEVYGYTF.

Remarks on this clonotype: Germline and junction disagree at one end, which may indicate a read error. This CDR3 reads CASSPGTGSYGDTF. The CDR3 DNA follows: TGCGCCAGCAGTCCCGGGACGGGTTCATATGGCGACACCTTC. The rearrangement joins TRBV5-1 to TRBJ1-2; perhaps TRBD1 as D (5 bases). Germline CDR1 reads SGHRS; CDR2 reads YFSETQ. The CDR3 is 14 amino acids.

This clonotype was observed at least ten times. The genes are TRBV6-1 and TRBJ2-1, with TRBD2 matching over 7 bases. Per germline, CDR1 MNHNS and CDR2 SASEGT. V lost 4 bases and J lost 4; bases outside the gene matches: 1. The CDR3 totals 13 residues. The CDR3 sequence: CASSASGYNEQFF. The DNA for the CDR3 is TGTGCCAGCAGTGCTAGCGGTTACAATGAGCAGTTCTTC.